This passage covers 12 T cell receptor beta chains from one sample sequenced in a study of regulatory T cells in long-lasting Graves disease (dated by TCRdb to the early 2020s). In the paper's terms, the time point label means: newly diagnosed GD, antithyroid drugs for less than 3 months. For both TCR sequencing and RNA sequencing, RNA was extracted from PBMCs in TRIzol. Library prep was done by multiplex PCR. Sequencing took place on an Illumina HiSeq 4000. CDR3 regions were amplified by Arm-PCR with iRepertoire HTBI primers to construct TCR beta libraries. TCRdb reprocessed the public reads (quality trimming at Q25 with fastp, clone calling with MiXCR) and kept in-frame beta chains. Rows with one shared CDR3 protein collapse into an entry with the most common genes and DNA. The sample includes about 530,000 distinct CDR3 sequences, with 16% observed a single time. 20% to 30% of the sample belongs to the ten largest clones.

The same data also contributed to another study, on T cells in Graves' hyperthyroidism and ophthalmopathy.

This sample comprised peripheral blood mononuclear cells (PBMCs), obtained at new diagnosis, from a patient treated with antithyroid drugs. All receptors come from a middle-aged woman with Graves disease. Donor details come from another sample of the same person, matched by shared clones.

This clonotype was picked up many times. CDR3 in DNA: TGTGCCAGCAGCCTCCGGGACAGGGAATGCGAGCAGTACTTC. It encodes CASSLRDRECEQYF. V is TRBV11-2 and J is TRBJ2-7, with 9 bases aligning to TRBD1. CDR3 length: 14 residues. Germline V gene lookup returns CDR1 SGHAT and CDR2 FQNNGV. Germline trimming cut 5 bases from V and 6 bases from J; bases unmatched to any gene: 8.

The V call is TRBV4-1, the J call TRBJ2-4, with TRBD1 identical over 10 bases. The V segment lost 0 bases and the J segment 1 base; nucleotides outside the gene matches: 3. The germline gives CDR1 MGHRA, CDR2 YSYEKL. The CDR3 sequence is 17 residues long. CDR3 region: CASSQEVDRGAKNIQYF. The DNA for the CDR3 is TGCGCCAGCAGCCAAGAGGTGGACAGGGGGGCCAAAAACATTCAGTACTTC.

V usage is TRBV5-1 and J usage is TRBJ1-2, with TRBD1 as a possible D gene (6 bases). The CDR3 covers 14 residues. V dropped 4 bases and J dropped 4 bases, with 14 bases sitting between them. In germline, CDR1 is SGHRS, CDR2 YFSETQ. CDR3 DNA sequence: TGCGCCAGCAGCGGTGGGGGGGCCCTCTATGGCTACACCTTC. Translating gives CASSGGGALYGYTF.

The V and J genes are TRBV6-2 or TRBV6-3 and TRBJ2-7, with 9 bases matching TRBD2. After removal of 6 bases from V and 3 bases from J, the junction contained 12 bases not matched to a gene. CDR3 size: 16 residues. Germline V gene sequence: CDR1 MNHEY, CDR2 SVGEGT. CDR3 residues: CASSLSPGLADYEQYF. The CDR3 DNA reads TGTGCCAGCAGCTTATCCCCGGGACTAGCTGACTACGAGCAGTACTTC.

This rearrangement joins TRBV9 to TRBJ1-3, with D uncertain. Germline CDR1 and CDR2: SGDLS and YYNGEE. V lost 4 bases and J 5 bases, leaving 16 bases between the germline ends. This CDR3 spans 15 amino acids. CDR3 region: CASSPGDRLRNTIYF. As DNA, the CDR3 is TGTGCCAGCAGCCCGGGAGACCGCTTAAGAAACACCATATATTTT.

This clonotype was seen repeatedly, ten times or more. This may be a read error: a much more frequent sequence differs by one nucleotide. The CDR3 region has the DNA TGTGCCAGCAGCCTTCTTACAGGGGACCACTACAATGAGCAGTTCTTC. Translated: CASSLLTGDHYNEQFF. The chain couples TRBV7-6 to TRBJ2-1, with TRBD1 matching 7 bases. J lost 3 bases, V lost 5 bases, and 10 bases had no gene match. Looked up from germline, CDR1 is SGHVS and CDR2 is FNYEAQ. The CDR3 has 16 residues.

This clonotype appeared a few times. At one end the junction does not follow the germline gene, possibly because of a read error. J is TRBJ1-1 and V is TRBV5-1; TRBD1 might be the D (6 bases). Looked up from germline, CDR1 is SGHRS and CDR2 is YFSETQ. The CDR3 has 13 residues. CDR3 in DNA: TGTGCCAGCAAATCAGGGGAGTACACTGAAGCTTTCTTT. This sequence encodes CASKSGEYTEAFF.

The chain recombines TRBV20-1 with TRBJ1-1; D unclear. This CDR3 contains 13 residues. V dropped 4 bases and J dropped 2 bases, with 11 bases sitting between them. Germline CDR1 and CDR2: DFQATT and SNEGSKA (reference sequence). CDR3 sequence reads: CSAIPVLNTEAFF. DNA of the CDR3: TGCAGTGCTATTCCCGTCCTTAACACTGAAGCTTTCTTT.

This clonotype was detected many times. This chain links TRBV20-1 with TRBJ1-2; D is possibly TRBD1 (5 bases). V was trimmed by 3 bases and J by 4 bases, leaving 15 bases between them. This CDR3 is 14 amino acids long. The V gene's germline CDR1 is DFQATT and CDR2 SNEGSKA (reference sequence). CDR3 sequence: CSASETVKSYGYTF. The CDR3 nucleotides read TGCAGTGCTAGCGAGACAGTAAAGTCCTATGGCTACACCTTC.

This clonotype was counted at least ten times. The J gene is TRBJ1-1, the V gene TRBV2, with unresolved D. The CDR3 runs to 14 residues. The germline V and J ends were trimmed by 7 bases and 6 bases, with 18 bases remaining between them. Germline CDR1 is SNHLY and CDR2 is FYNNEI. CDR3 nucleotide sequence: TGTGCCAGCAATAGGGCACTACATTCTGCTGAAGCTTTCTTT. Amino acid sequence: CASNRALHSAEAFF.

This clonotype was detected ten times or more. The V call is TRBV6-5, the J call TRBJ2-7, with D unclear. CDR3 length: 14 amino acids. The germline V gene encodes CDR1 MNHEY and CDR2 SVGAGI. V lost 2 bases, J lost 6 bases, and 14 bases lay in between. The CDR3: CASSYAGSRLEQYF. The CDR3 DNA follows: TGTGCCAGCAGTTACGCAGGCTCGCGGCTCGAGCAGTACTTC.

This clonotype was recorded many times. The chain links TRBV12-3 or TRBV12-4 to TRBJ1-4; 9 bases fit TRBD1. V lost 3 bases and J lost 11; bases outside the gene matches: 4. This CDR3 has 13 residues. This CDR3 is CASSLDRGGKLFF. The CDR3 DNA follows: TGTGCCAGCAGTTTGGACAGGGGCGGGAAACTGTTTTTT.